This T cell receptor (beta chain) stems from a study of beta chain features in type 1 diabetes (dated by TCRdb to the late 2010s). In the study overall: Patients and healthy donors did not differ in mean age, gender distribution, total cell number or subset yield. A total of about 99,000,000 sorted cells were examined across all samples, and RNA yield correlated strongly with the number of cells per subset. The study compared the TCRB repertoires of sorted circulating CD4+ T cell subsets in recently diagnosed type 1 diabetes patients with those in matched healthy donors. Whereas all 30 or so donors provided naive and central memory subsets, regulatory and stem cell-like memory subsets were isolated from just 8 patients and roughly eight healthy donors.

Overall study results and their limits: Naive, central memory and regulatory TCRB repertoires appeared more similar among patients than among healthy donors. PCR might favor shorter templates, but patient and control samples were amplified and corrected together, so any skew would affect both groups equally. A moderate but significant shortening of TCRB CDR3 length was observed in type 1 diabetes patients in all four CD4+ subsets. At VDJ recombination sites, patients with type 1 diabetes made fewer insertions and deleted more nucleotides, a pattern implying thymic rearrangement abnormalities. Because small numbers of individuals were included in the HLA sub-analyses, any influence of HLA type on TCRB rearrangement was left unresolved. Because cDNA was sequenced instead of genomic DNA, highly expressing activated cells could be over-represented, though the groups showed no difference in activation or CD3 levels.

About this clone: The target of this receptor is not known. No quality values exist for individual bases; no much larger clone is one base distant.

Between the V and J ends, shortened by 2 bases and 2 bases respectively, the junction contains 15 bases. The CDR3 measures 16 amino acids from cysteine to phenylalanine. The only DNA kept is the CDR3, 48 bases in frame from the first base. As encoded in the germline V gene, CDR1 is SGHTA while CDR2 is FQGTGA. The entire amount of isolated RNA was reverse transcribed using the High Capacity cDNA Reverse Transcription Kit, so the sequenced TCRB transcripts were expressed ones. Deep immunoSEQ sequencing was applied to naive, central memory and regulatory T cell samples, giving an average of around 4 million total reads per sample. Sorted cells were lysed in RLT buffer, and RNA was extracted using DNase-treated RNeasy Micro or Mini kits according to cell number. To prevent cross-contamination, each cell subset was processed individually, whereas patient and healthy donor samples were processed jointly. Using the immunoSEQ multiplex PCR, TCRB sequences were amplified from cDNA into 87-bp fragments spanning the CDR3 region. Sequencing of the amplicons was done on the Illumina HiSeq platform. Regarding the original processing steps: Synthetic template baselines were used to correct PCR bias computationally, reads within Hamming distance 2 were collapsed together, and singletons that could not be merged were discarded. Reads were aligned against IMGT so that V, D and J genes, CDR3 length and insertions or deletions at six rearrangement sites could be assigned. Within each subset, clonotype counts were normalized to the number of sorted cells before true diversity and Gini coefficients were calculated with the tcR R package. Repertoire sharing was quantified using the overlap coefficient calculated on TCRB nucleotide sequences. Out-of-frame TCRB sequences from naive cells were analyzed as a proxy for the pre-selection repertoire. This immuneACCESS table, as held by TCRdb, lists in-frame sequences with V and J called but not all clones. Of the missing ones, under half trace to an unresolved V gene in checked studies; the others have no known cause. That table gives V, J and clone size, and the DNA gave D and trimming. The sample has some 900,000 clones on record, about a sixth of them singletons. 0.02% to 0.03% of the sample is taken by the ten largest.

Each donor gave one peripheral blood draw, about 100 mL on average, collected into heparinised tubes. Naive, central memory, regulatory and stem cell-like memory CD4+ T cells were sorted on a BD FACSAria II using a panel including CD45RO, CCR7, CD25, CD127, CD95 and CD27. All sorted populations exceeded 95% purity. PBMCs were separated immediately by Lymphoprep density gradient centrifugation and were stained directly, without being cultured. To minimize batch effects, samples were stained and sorted in pairs, one healthy donor with one patient per experiment. The specimen sequenced was naive CD4+ T cells from blood. Reading the label with the study, this specimen's cell subset or site is: true naive CD4+ T cells. Rearrangement joined TRBV7-3 to TRBJ2-5; the D gene is perhaps TRBD1, on 5 matching bases. The source of this sequence is a young woman in good health. The DNA sequence is TGTGCCAGCAGCTTACATTTCGACAGTTTACAAGAGACCCAGTACTTC. This translates into CASSLHFDSLQETQYF.